The 23 T cell receptor beta chains listed next were all sequenced from one sample in a study of regulatory T cells in long-lasting Graves disease. The time point was: persistent/refractory GD, antithyroid drugs over 5 years with positive TRAb. PBMC RNA was the source of the TCR library. The authors built TCR beta libraries using iRepertoire HTBI primers and Arm-PCR of CDR3 regions. TCRdb ran MiXCR on the multiplex PCR reads and lists one entry per CDR3 protein. The sample lists approximately 380,000 distinct CDR3 sequences; less than 25% were seen once. Here the sequenced sample was peripheral blood mononuclear cells (PBMCs), taken when the disease was refractory, from a patient treated with antithyroid drugs. Source of these receptors: a female donor with Graves disease.

This clonotype turned up a few times. The chain links TRBV5-1 to TRBJ2-1; the match to TRBD1 covers 9 bases. This CDR3 spans 16 amino acids. V lost 3 bases and J lost 0; bases outside the gene matches: 4. The germline gives CDR1 SGHRS, CDR2 YFSETQ. CDR3 in amino acids: CASSWGQGSSYNEQFF. The DNA of the CDR3 is TGCGCCAGCAGCTGGGGACAGGGTAGCTCCTACAATGAGCAGTTCTTC.

The rearrangement joins TRBV28 to TRBJ2-1; 8 bases are shared with TRBD2. Germline lookup yields CDR1 MDHEN and CDR2 SYDVKM. The V and J ends lost 3 bases and 12 bases, in that order; junction bases with no gene match: 4. The CDR3 covers 12 residues. The CDR3 bases are TGTGCCAGCAGTTTCGGACTAGCCGGGCAGTTCTTC. Translating gives CASSFGLAGQFF. The full variable domain, completed using reference TRBV28 and TRBJ2-1, is DVKVTQSSRYLVKRTGEKVFLECVQDMDHENMFWYRQDPGLGLRLIYFSYDVKMKEKGDIPEGYSVSREKKERFSLILESASTNQTSMYLCASSFGLAGQFFGPGTRLTVL.

The chain links TRBV20-1 to TRBJ2-7; 15 bases agree with TRBD2. This CDR3 spans 17 amino acids. Germline V CDR1 and CDR2: DFQATT, SNEGSKA (reference sequence). The J segment lost 2 bases and the V segment lost 0 bases, leaving 5 bases of the junction unmatched. CDR3 residues: CSARDRRTSGRAYEQYF. The DNA of the CDR3 is TGCAGTGCTAGAGATCGCCGGACTAGCGGGAGGGCCTACGAGCAGTACTTC.

This clonotype was recorded at least ten times. The V and J genes are TRBV7-2 and TRBJ2-7; D call uncertain. This CDR3 comprises 15 residues. Germline-derived CDR1 and CDR2 are SGHTA and FQGNSA. Trimming shortened V by 5 bases and J by 4 bases, and 18 bases separated the two germline ends. The CDR3 nucleotides are TGTGCCAGCAGCGCGTCTAGTGCAGTTGCTTACGAGCAGTACTTC. This encodes CASSASSAVAYEQYF.

The CDR3 region is CASSLDSRNEKLFF. The DNA for the CDR3 is TGCGCCAGCAGCTTGGACAGTCGTAACGAAAAACTGTTTTTT. The J gene is TRBJ1-4, the V gene TRBV5-1, with D uncertain. V shed 0 bases and J shed 8 bases, with 11 bases lying between them. The CDR3 spans 14 residues. The germline gives CDR1 SGHRS, CDR2 YFSETQ. Complete variable domain (other parts from reference TRBV5-1 and TRBJ1-4): KAGVTQTPRYLIKTRGQQVTLSCSPISGHRSVSWYQQTPGQGLQFLFEYFSETQRNKGNFPGRFSGRQFSNSRSEMNVSTLELGDSALYLCASSLDSRNEKLFFGSGTQLSVL.

This clonotype was detected many times. The chain carries TRBV11-2 and TRBJ1-1, with D maybe TRBD1 (6 bases). Trimming cost V 5 bases and J 4 bases, with 11 bases left between them. This CDR3 has 13 residues. Germline CDR1 SGHAT, CDR2 FQNNGV. The DNA of the CDR3 is TGTGCCAGCAGCCAAGGGGGTGTCACTGAAGCTTTCTTT. Encoded protein: CASSQGGVTEAFF.

Of note for this clonotype: Possible read error: a much larger clone is one base away. The chain is built from TRBV29-1 and TRBJ2-6, with a tentative D call TRBD1 (6 bases). CDR1 and CDR2 from the germline V gene are SQVTM and ANQGSEA. V was cut by 6 bases and J by 1 base, with 19 bases left in between. There are 17 residues in the CDR3. The CDR3 loop is CSVEKAGDASGANVLTF. DNA of the CDR3: TGCAGCGTCGAAAAGGCAGGGGATGCTTCTGGGGCCAACGTCCTGACTTTC.

About this clonotype itself: This may come from a read error, since a much larger clone is one base off. This chain links TRBV20-1 with TRBJ1-1, with 7 bases that match TRBD1. Germline assignment: CDR1 DFQATT and CDR2 SNEGSKA (reference sequence). The CDR3 has 15 residues. CDR3: CSARDDRDVHTVAFF. CDR3 DNA sequence: TGCAGTGCTAGAGACGACAGGGATGTCCACACTGTAGCTTTCTTT.

This chain connects TRBV6-5 to TRBJ1-2, with no clear D. V was trimmed by 4 bases and J by 8 bases, leaving 11 bases between them. Germline CDR1 MNHEY, CDR2 SVGAGI. CDR3 length: 12 amino acids. The CDR3 nucleotides are TGTGCCAGCAGTTCCCCATCGCGGGGCTACACCTTC. Translation gives CASSSPSRGYTF.

V and J are TRBV20-1 and TRBJ2-2, with 7 bases matching TRBD2. J lost 5 bases, V lost 0 bases, and 9 bases had no gene match. In germline, CDR1 is DFQATT, CDR2 SNEGSKA (reference sequence). CDR3 length: 16 amino acids. The CDR3 spells CSARDGGEGFTGELFF. Written as DNA, the CDR3 is TGCAGTGCTAGAGATGGGGGGGAGGGCTTTACCGGGGAGCTGTTTTTT.

In its sample, this clonotype was seen many times. This chain links TRBV6-1 with TRBJ1-5, with D possibly being TRBD1 (5 bases). The germline V gene encodes CDR1 MNHNS and CDR2 SASEGT. The germline V and J ends were trimmed by 4 bases and 0 bases, with 10 bases remaining between them. The CDR3 runs 15 residues. CDR3 protein: CASSGQSYSNQPQHF. The DNA for the CDR3 is TGTGCCAGCAGTGGACAGTCCTATAGCAATCAGCCCCAGCATTTT.

Many counts were recorded for this clonotype. The chain carries TRBV18 and TRBJ1-1; D ambiguous. V lost 6 bases and J 1 base, leaving 9 bases between the germline ends. The CDR3 runs 13 residues. CDR1 and CDR2 (germline): KGHSH, LQKENI. The CDR3: CASSPGRNTEAFF. In DNA form, the CDR3 reads TGTGCCAGCTCGCCGGGTCGGAACACTGAAGCTTTCTTT.

This clonotype was seen a handful of times. The chain is built from TRBV19 and TRBJ2-2, with a weak D call TRBD2 (6 bases). Germline V CDR1 and CDR2: LNHDA, SQIVND (reference sequence). This CDR3 has 18 amino acids. Trimming took off 2 bases at V and 1 base at J, with 17 bases between the two ends. CDR3 in DNA: TGTGCCAGTAGTATAAGAGCGGGCCGGGACCTGAACACCGGGGAGCTGTTTTTT. It codes for CASSIRAGRDLNTGELFF.

The rearrangement links TRBV7-9 to TRBJ2-1, with D tentatively TRBD1 (5 bases). This CDR3 has 13 amino acids. Per the germline V gene, CDR1 is SEHNR and CDR2 is FQNEAQ (reference sequence). V was pared by 1 base and J by 10 bases, with 11 bases between. The CDR3 sequence: CASSLGGSEEQFF. The CDR3, as DNA: TGTGCCAGCAGCTTAGGGGGCAGCGAGGAGCAGTTCTTC.

This clonotype has ten or more counts. The gene calls are TRBV2 and TRBJ1-4, with a weak D call TRBD1 (6 bases). Deletions cut 1 base from V and 13 bases from J, with 25 bases between. Per germline, CDR1 SNHLY and CDR2 FYNNEI. The CDR3 has 17 residues. This CDR3 reads CASSEGGKTGGLKRLFF. In nucleotides, the CDR3 is TGTGCCAGCAGTGAAGGGGGCAAGACAGGAGGCCTAAAGAGACTGTTTTTT. Drawing the rest from reference TRBV2 and TRBJ1-4, the complete variable domain is EPEVTQTPSHQVTQMGQEVILRCVPISNHLYFYWYRQILGQKVEFLVSFYNNEISEKSEIFDDQFSVERPDGSNFTLKIRSTKLEDSAMYFCASSEGGKTGGLKRLFFGSGTQLSVL.

In its sample, this clonotype was seen a few times. The chain carries TRBV15 and TRBJ1-1; D gene ambiguous. Germline loops: CDR1 LNHNV, CDR2 YYDKDF (reference sequence). This CDR3 has 15 residues. With 0 bases removed from V and 1 base from J, the gap between germline ends came to 9 bases. Here the CDR3 DNA reads TGTGCCACCAGCAGAGAGATGGGCACGAACACTGAAGCTTTCTTT. The encoded protein is CATSREMGTNTEAFF.

The V gene is TRBV7-2, the J gene TRBJ2-7, with a tentative D call TRBD2 (6 bases). The CDR3 has 14 amino acids. Trimming cost V 4 bases and J 6 bases, with 16 bases left between them. CDR1 is SGHTA and CDR2 is FQGNSA in the germline V gene. In DNA form, the CDR3 reads TGTGCCAGCAGCTCCGTTAGCGGTAGCCTCGAGCAGTACTTC. Its protein is CASSSVSGSLEQYF.

This clonotype turned up a few times. The junction does not match germline at one end; this may be a read error. The rearrangement joins TRBV28 to TRBJ2-2; tentative D call: TRBD2 (5 bases). The CDR3 totals 15 residues. The germline V gene has CDR1 MDHEN and CDR2 SYDVKM. CDR3 sequence: CASSLGTVNTGELSF. In DNA form, the CDR3 reads TGTGCCAGCAGTTTAGGCACGGTGAACACCGGGGAGCTGTCTTTT.

This clonotype was recorded many times. The CDR3 DNA follows: TGTGCCAGCAGGGTACTAGCGGGGACCTACGAGCAGTACTTC. Residues: CASRVLAGTYEQYF. V is TRBV27 and J is TRBJ2-7, with TRBD2 identical over 10 bases. V gave up 6 bases and J gave up 2 bases; unmatched junction bases: 4. Germline V gene sequence: CDR1 MNHEY, CDR2 SMNVEV (reference sequence). This CDR3 has 14 residues.

This clonotype was counted only a few times. The rearrangement links TRBV5-1 to TRBJ2-7, with D tentatively TRBD2 (6 bases). The germline V and J ends were trimmed by 2 bases and 6 bases, with 18 bases remaining between them. The V gene's germline CDR1 is SGHRS and CDR2 YFSETQ. The CDR3 covers 15 residues. This CDR3 is CASSFGSGGAVEQYF. In DNA form, the CDR3 reads TGCGCCAGCAGCTTCGGATCCGGGGGTGCGGTCGAGCAGTACTTC.

Ten or more counts support this clonotype. This chain connects TRBV7-8 to TRBJ2-7; 11 nucleotides align to TRBD1. From germline, CDR1 is SGHVS and CDR2 FQNEAQ. The length of the CDR3 is 14 residues. V lost 6 bases, J lost 3 bases, and 4 bases stayed unmatched. The CDR3 spells CASRAGTGGYEQYF. The CDR3 DNA reads as TGTGCCAGCAGGGCCGGGACAGGGGGCTACGAGCAGTACTTC.

This rearrangement joins TRBV6-2 or TRBV6-3 to TRBJ2-7; D unclear. Trimming cost V 2 bases and J 3 bases, with 5 bases left between them. This CDR3 is 12 amino acids long. Germline-derived CDR1 and CDR2 are MNHEY and SVGEGT. This CDR3 is CASSYTNYEQYF. In DNA, the CDR3 is TGTGCCAGCAGTTACACAAACTACGAGCAGTACTTC.

This clonotype was seen repeatedly, ten times or more. The chain has TRBV6-2 or TRBV6-3 and TRBJ1-1; D might be TRBD1 (5 bases). The germline CDR1 and CDR2 sequences are MNHEY and SVGEGT. The CDR3 is 11 amino acids. V lost 6 bases to trimming and J lost 7 bases, with 9 bases between them. Here the CDR3 reads CASRDDSEAFF. As DNA, the CDR3 is TGTGCCAGCAGGGATGACAGTGAAGCTTTCTTT.